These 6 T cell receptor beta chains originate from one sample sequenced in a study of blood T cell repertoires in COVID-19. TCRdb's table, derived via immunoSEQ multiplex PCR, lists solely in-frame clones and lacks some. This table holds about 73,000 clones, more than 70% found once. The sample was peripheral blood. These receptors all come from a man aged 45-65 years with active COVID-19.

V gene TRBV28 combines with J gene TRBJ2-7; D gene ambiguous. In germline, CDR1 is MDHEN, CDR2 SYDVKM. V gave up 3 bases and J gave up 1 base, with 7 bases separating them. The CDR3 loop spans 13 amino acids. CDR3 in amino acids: CASSFGSSYEQYF. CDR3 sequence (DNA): TGTGCCAGCAGTTTTGGCTCATCCTACGAGCAGTACTTC.

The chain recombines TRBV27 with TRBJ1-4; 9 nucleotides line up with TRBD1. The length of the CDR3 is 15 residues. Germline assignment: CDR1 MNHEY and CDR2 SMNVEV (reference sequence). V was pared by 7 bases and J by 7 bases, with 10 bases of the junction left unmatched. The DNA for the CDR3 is TGTGCCAGCACCCCACTGGGACAGGGCGGTGAAAAACTGTTTTTT. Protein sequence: CASTPLGQGGEKLFF.

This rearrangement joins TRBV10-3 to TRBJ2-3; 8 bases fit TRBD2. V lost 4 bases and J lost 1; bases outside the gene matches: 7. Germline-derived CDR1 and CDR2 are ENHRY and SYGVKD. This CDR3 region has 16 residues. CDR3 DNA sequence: TGTGCCATCAGTGCAACGGGGGGGCAAGGCACAGATACGCAGTATTTT. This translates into CAISATGGQGTDTQYF.

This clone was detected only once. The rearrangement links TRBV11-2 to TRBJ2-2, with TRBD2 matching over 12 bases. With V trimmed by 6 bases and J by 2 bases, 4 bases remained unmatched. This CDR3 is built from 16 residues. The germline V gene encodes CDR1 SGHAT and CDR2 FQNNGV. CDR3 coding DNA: TGTGCCAGCAGACTAGCGGGGGGCTTTAACACCGGGGAGCTGTTTTTT. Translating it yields CASRLAGGFNTGELFF.

CDR3 bases: TGTGCCAGCAGTTACGGGCCGAACACAGATACGCAGTATTTT. As protein: CASSYGPNTDTQYF. J is TRBJ2-3 and V is TRBV6-5, with unresolved D. Trimming cost V 2 bases and J 2 bases, with 8 bases left between them. The CDR3 spans 14 residues. Germline V gene lookup returns CDR1 MNHEY and CDR2 SVGAGI.

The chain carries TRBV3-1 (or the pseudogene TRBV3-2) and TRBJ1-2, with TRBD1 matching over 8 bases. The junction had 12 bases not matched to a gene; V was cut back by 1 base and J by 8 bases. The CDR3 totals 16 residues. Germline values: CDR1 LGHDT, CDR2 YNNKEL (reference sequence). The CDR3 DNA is TGTGCCAGCAGCCAAGGGCTAGACAGGGGCCTCCGAGGCTACACCTTC. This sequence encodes CASSQGLDRGLRGYTF.